Following are 7 T cell receptor beta chains from one sample sequenced in a study of tumor-infiltrating lymphocytes in oesophageal squamous cell carcinoma. MiXCR, applied by TCRdb to the PCR reads, yields one record per CDR3 protein. Counted here are about 12,000 distinct CDR3 sequences, about 54% occurring once; the ten biggest clones make up approximately 30%. The sample comprised esophageal tumor tissue. The receptors originated from a female donor with esophageal squamous cell carcinoma.

The CDR3 loop is CASSLNVLNEQYF. CDR3 coding DNA: TGTGCCAGCAGTTTAAACGTGTTAAACGAGCAGTACTTC. The chain joins TRBV12-3 or TRBV12-4 to TRBJ2-4; no firm D call. The last part of the DNA fits TRBJ2-7 better; the J call may be wrong. There are 13 residues in the CDR3.

The chain uses TRBV7-2 and TRBJ2-5, with D uncertain. This CDR3 is 13 amino acids long. Germline lookup yields CDR1 SGHTA and CDR2 FQGNSA. Trimming stripped 5 bases from V and 0 bases from J, with 7 bases between. The CDR3 region has the DNA TGTGCCAGCAGCCCTTCGTACCAAGAGACCCAGTACTTC. Translating gives CASSPSYQETQYF.

V and J are TRBV28 and TRBJ2-4; D is perhaps TRBD1 (7 bases). Per germline, CDR1 MDHEN and CDR2 SYDVKM. Trimming stripped 5 bases from V and 16 bases from J, with 18 bases between. The CDR3 consists of 12 residues. Written as DNA, the CDR3 is TGTGCCAGCAGTCCACACCGACAGGGAGGTTACTTC. Protein sequence: CASSPHRQGGYF.

In its sample, this clonotype was seen many times. The rearrangement links TRBV6-1 to TRBJ1-2; a weak D match, TRBD1 (6 bases). The V end was cut by 8 bases, the J end by 4 bases, with 17 bases between. The CDR3 is 14 residues long. Per the germline V gene, CDR1 is MNHNS and CDR2 is SASEGT. The DNA of the CDR3 is TGTGCCAGCTCGGAGGGGGGCAGGGGCTATGGCTACACCTTC. It is translated as CASSEGGRGYGYTF.

In the case of this clonotype: Since no conserved phenylalanine or tryptophan closes the CDR3, a read error is the likely cause. It is unclear where the CDR3 begins or ends on the DNA, so no DNA is shown, and the CDR3 is as TCRdb lists it. The chain recombines TRBV28 with TRBJ2-4; the DNA was not used to check the table's D call, TRBD2. The CDR3 length is 12 residues, termini included. Germline V gene lookup returns CDR1 MDHEN and CDR2 SYDVKM. The CDR3 protein is CASSFWGMGAFY.

This clonotype is medium-sized (0.01 to 0.1%) by share. The chain links TRBV10-3 to TRBJ2-1, with TRBD2 matching 8 bases. J gave up 8 bases and V 6 bases, and 6 bases lay outside the gene matches. Germline loops: CDR1 ENHRY, CDR2 SYGVKD. The length of the CDR3 is 13 residues. The CDR3 protein is CAIRETSVDEQFF. As DNA, the CDR3 is TGTGCCATCAGGGAGACTAGCGTGGATGAGCAGTTCTTC.

Comments on this clonotype: One end of the junction is discordant with germline, which a read error may explain. CDR3 in DNA: TGTGCTAGCAGCTTCGGGGGCCTCAGGGAGACCCAGTACTTC. Protein product: CASSFGGLRETQYF. J is TRBJ2-5 and V is TRBV7-6; D tentatively reads TRBD1 or TRBD2 (6 bases each). The CDR3 extends over 14 amino acids. The germline CDR1 and CDR2 sequences are SGHVS and FNYEAQ. Drawing the rest from reference TRBV7-6 and TRBJ2-5, the complete variable domain is GAGVSQSPRYKVTKRGQDVALRCDPISGHVSLYWYRQALGQGPEFLTYFNYEAQQDKSGLPNDRFSAERPEGSISTLTIQRTEQRDSAMYRCASSFGGLRETQYFGPGTRLLVL.